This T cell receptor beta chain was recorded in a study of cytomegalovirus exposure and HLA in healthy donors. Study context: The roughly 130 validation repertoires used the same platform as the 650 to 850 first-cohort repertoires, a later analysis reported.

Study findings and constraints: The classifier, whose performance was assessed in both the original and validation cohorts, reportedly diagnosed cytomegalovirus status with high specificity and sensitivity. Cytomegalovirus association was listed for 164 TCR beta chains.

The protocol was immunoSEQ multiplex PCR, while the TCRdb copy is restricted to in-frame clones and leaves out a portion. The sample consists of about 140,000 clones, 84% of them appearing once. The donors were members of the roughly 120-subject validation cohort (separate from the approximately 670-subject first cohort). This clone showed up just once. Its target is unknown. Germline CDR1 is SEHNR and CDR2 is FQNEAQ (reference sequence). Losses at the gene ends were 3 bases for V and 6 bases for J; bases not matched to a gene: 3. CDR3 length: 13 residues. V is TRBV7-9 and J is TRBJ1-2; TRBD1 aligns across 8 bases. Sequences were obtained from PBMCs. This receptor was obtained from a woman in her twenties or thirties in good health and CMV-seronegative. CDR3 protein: CASSLDRVNGYTF. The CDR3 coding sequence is TGTGCCAGCAGCTTGGACAGGGTGAATGGCTACACCTTC. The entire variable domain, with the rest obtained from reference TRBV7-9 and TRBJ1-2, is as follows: DTGVSQNPRHKITKRGQNVTFRCDPISEHNRLYWYRQTLGQGPEFLTYFQNEAQLEKSRLLSDRFSAERPKGSFSTLEIQRTEQGDSAMYLCASSLDRVNGYTFGSGTRLTVV.